The T cell receptor beta chain under discussion was sequenced for a study of CD8 T cells in Susac syndrome. The CDR3 has 17 amino acids. Germline lookup yields CDR1 MDHEN and CDR2 SYDVKM. Trimming took 4 bases from V and 0 from J, leaving 19 bases between them. CD8+ and CD4+ T cells taken from blood had their TCR beta sequenced. While serving as controls, healthy donors were matched for age and sex. FACS enriched CD8+ TEMRA cells, while bulk CD8+ and CD4+ were negatively isolated. Random hexamers were used to reverse transcribe roughly 0.5 to 1 ug of RNA. The amplification used immunoSEQ multiplex PCR on TCR beta CDR3; it spanned 54 Vbeta and 13 Jbeta. One entry per CDR3 protein, called by TCRdb with MiXCR from the immunoSEQ multiplex PCR reads. The sample includes 120,000 to 150,000 distinct CDR3 sequences, over 85% seen only once; the top ten take about 0.25%.

The sequence derives from a human donor in good health. Sequencing used CD8+ T cells from PBMCs. The gene calls are TRBV28 and TRBJ2-7, with TRBD2 as a possible D gene (5 bases). CDR3 amino acids: CASSSPMSGSISYEQYF. DNA for the CDR3: TGTGCCAGCAGTTCGCCCATGTCGGGGAGTATCTCCTACGAGCAGTACTTC.